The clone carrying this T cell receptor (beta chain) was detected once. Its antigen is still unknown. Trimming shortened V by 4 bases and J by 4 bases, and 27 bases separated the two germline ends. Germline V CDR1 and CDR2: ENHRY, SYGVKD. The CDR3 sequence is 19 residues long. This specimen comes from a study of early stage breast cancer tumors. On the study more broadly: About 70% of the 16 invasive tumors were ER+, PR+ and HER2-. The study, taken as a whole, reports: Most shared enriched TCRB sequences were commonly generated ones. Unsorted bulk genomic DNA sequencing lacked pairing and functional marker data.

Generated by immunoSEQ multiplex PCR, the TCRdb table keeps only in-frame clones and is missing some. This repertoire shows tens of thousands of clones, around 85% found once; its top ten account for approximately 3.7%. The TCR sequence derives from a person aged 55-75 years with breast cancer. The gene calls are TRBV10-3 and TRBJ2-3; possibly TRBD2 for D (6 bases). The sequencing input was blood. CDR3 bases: TGTGCCATCAGTGTGAGTCGTCAGTTTACGGGAGTAAGCGCAGATACGCAGTATTTT. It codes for CAISVSRQFTGVSADTQYF.